This passage covers 9 T cell receptor beta chains from one sample sequenced in a study of blood T cell repertoires in COVID-19 (dated by TCRdb to about 2020). Library generation was performed with the immunoSEQ multiplex PCR assay. What TCRdb holds here is the immuneACCESS table cut down to in-frame rearrangements. Part of the clones is not present; checked against another copy, under half of the missing clones reflect an unresolved V gene, and the others are unexplained. Here the sample has approximately 150,000 clones; over 80% occur a single time. Around 5.1% of the sample goes to the ten largest clones. The sequenced sample consisted of PBMCs or T cells enriched from blood (not recorded which). The receptors were sampled from a man aged 65-85 years who had been exposed to COVID-19.

This clone was observed once. V is TRBV5-1 and J is TRBJ2-7, with TRBD1 matching 8 bases. The CDR3 is made up of 15 amino acids. With 2 bases clipped from V and 1 base from J, the junction kept 5 bases outside the gene matches. Germline V gene sequence: CDR1 SGHRS, CDR2 YFSETQ. The DNA of the CDR3 is TGCGCCAGCAGCTTCGGACAGGGCCCTTCCTACGAGCAGTACTTC. Its translation is CASSFGQGPSYEQYF.

The chain recombines TRBV6-5 with TRBJ2-7; maybe TRBD1 (6 bases). This CDR3 contains 15 residues. The ends were cut back, 8 bases at V and 2 bases at J, with 19 bases in the middle. Germline V gene lookup returns CDR1 MNHEY and CDR2 SVGAGI. CDR3 loop: CASALRDKHPYEQYF. Here the CDR3 DNA reads TGTGCCAGCGCGCTCCGGGACAAACACCCCTACGAGCAGTACTTC.

This clone was observed a few times. The CDR3 DNA is TGTGCCAGCAGCTTGGAATACGGGGGCTACGAGCAGTACTTC. The encoded protein is CASSLEYGGYEQYF. The V gene is TRBV5-4, the J gene TRBJ2-7, with D perhaps TRBD2 (6 bases). This CDR3 is 14 amino acids long. Trimming stripped 0 bases from V and 3 bases from J, with 10 bases between. Germline lookup yields CDR1 SGHNT and CDR2 YYREEE (reference sequence).

The chain has TRBV28 and TRBJ2-7, with D possibly matching TRBD2 (5 bases). This CDR3 comprises 13 residues. The ends were cut back, 6 bases at V and 2 bases at J, with 11 bases in the middle. The germline V gene has CDR1 MDHEN and CDR2 SYDVKM. As DNA, the CDR3 is TGTGCCAGCAGCCGCGGACTGCCCTACGAGCAGTACTTC. Protein product: CASSRGLPYEQYF.

The gene calls are TRBV7-8 and TRBJ1-2; weak D call: TRBD1 (5 bases). V shed 5 bases and J shed 5 bases, with 21 bases lying between them. Germline values: CDR1 SGHVS, CDR2 FQNEAQ. The CDR3 is 16 residues long. CDR3 nucleotides: TGTGCCAGCAGCCAATCTAGACTAGGGACCGCGTATGGCTACACCTTC. Translated: CASSQSRLGTAYGYTF.

The rearrangement joins TRBV10-3 to TRBJ2-1, with TRBD2 matching over 7 bases. Germline CDR1 ENHRY, CDR2 SYGVKD. The V segment lost 0 bases and the J segment 4 bases; nucleotides outside the gene matches: 6. The CDR3 has 16 amino acids. The chain's CDR3 is CAISESSGTTYNEQFF. The CDR3 DNA reads TGTGCCATCAGTGAGTCAAGCGGGACGACATACAATGAGCAGTTCTTC.

For the CDR3, the DNA is TGTGCCAGCAGCGTTACAGGGTCTGGCTCCTACAATGAGCAGTTCTTC. As protein: CASSVTGSGSYNEQFF. V usage is TRBV25-1 and J usage is TRBJ2-1, with D perhaps matching TRBD1 (6 bases). Trimming shortened V by 6 bases and J by 0 bases, and 15 bases separated the two germline ends. CDR3 size: 16 residues. Per the germline V gene, CDR1 is MGHDK and CDR2 is SYGVNS.

The genes are TRBV20-1 and TRBJ1-1; no clear D. The CDR3 extends over 11 amino acids. The germline V gene encodes CDR1 DFQATT and CDR2 SNEGSKA (reference sequence). The ends were cut back, 3 bases at V and 5 bases at J, with 7 bases in the middle. The CDR3 loop reads CSASTLTEAFF. The DNA of the CDR3 is TGCAGTGCTAGTACGCTAACTGAAGCTTTCTTT.

CDR3 protein: CAVSGGAEYGYTF. CDR3 bases: TGTGCCGTCTCAGGGGGCGCGGAGTATGGCTACACCTTC. The chain combines TRBV19 with TRBJ1-2, with 8 bases identical to TRBD1. CDR1 is LNHDA and CDR2 is SQIVND in the germline V gene (reference sequence). J was trimmed by 5 bases and V by 11 bases; bases with no gene match: 10. CDR3 length: 13 residues.